Listed here are 14 T cell receptor beta chains from one sample, sequenced in a study of blood T cell repertoires in COVID-19. Sequencing used immunoSEQ multiplex PCR; TCRdb keeps in-frame clones, though not all of them. The sample has 150,000 to 190,000 clones; 84% are singletons. The sequencing sample was made of PBMCs or T cells enriched from blood (not recorded which). The receptors stem from a man aged 45 to 65 who had recovered from COVID-19.

V is TRBV11-3 and J is TRBJ1-5; D gene uncertain. V was pared by 1 base and J by 8 bases, with 9 bases between. Germline V gene lookup returns CDR1 SGHNT and CDR2 YENEEA. The CDR3 is 13 residues long. CDR3 in DNA: TGTGCCAGCAGCTTAGGAGGGAGAGAGCCCCAGCATTTT. It specifies CASSLGGREPQHF.

At least ten counts were recorded for this clone. V gene TRBV30 combines with J gene TRBJ1-6; D is undetermined. Per germline, CDR1 GTSNPN and CDR2 SVGIG (reference sequence). The CDR3 is made up of 12 amino acids. The V end was cut by 3 bases, the J end by 10 bases, with 10 bases between. The CDR3 bases are TGTGCCTGGAGGGTGGTTGGCTCACCCCTCCACTTT. Its protein is CAWRVVGSPLHF.

V and J are TRBV18 and TRBJ2-7, with 7 bases identical to TRBD1. Germline V gives CDR1 KGHSH, CDR2 LQKENI. J gave up 0 bases and V 4 bases, and 9 bases lay outside the gene matches. CDR3 length: 16 amino acids. The CDR3 loop is CASSLGQVLDSYEQYF. CDR3 nucleotide sequence: TGTGCCAGCTCACTTGGACAGGTACTAGACTCCTACGAGCAGTACTTC.

This rearrangement joins TRBV25-1 to TRBJ1-3, with a weak D call TRBD1 (6 bases). The V end lost 4 bases, the J end lost 2 bases, and 9 bases lay between the germline ends. There are 14 residues in the CDR3. The germline V gene encodes CDR1 MGHDK and CDR2 SYGVNS. DNA of the CDR3: TGTGCCAGCAGTGTCAGGGGACCTGGAAACACCATATATTTT. Protein sequence: CASSVRGPGNTIYF. The full variable domain, its missing parts supplied by reference TRBV25-1 and TRBJ1-3, is EADIYQTPRYLVIGTGKKITLECSQTMGHDKMYWYQQDPGMELHLIHYSYGVNSTEKGDLSSESTVSRIRTEHFPLTLESARPSHTSQYLCASSVRGPGNTIYFGEGSWLTVV.

This chain joins TRBV10-3 and TRBJ2-1, with D perhaps matching TRBD2 (5 bases). Germline V gene data show CDR1 as ENHRY and CDR2 as SYGVKD. Trimming removed 4 bases from V and 8 bases from J, with 12 bases in between. The CDR3 consists of 13 residues. This CDR3 is CAISGENRDEQFF. CDR3 DNA sequence: TGTGCCATCAGTGGGGAGAACCGCGATGAGCAGTTCTTC.

DNA of the CDR3: TGCGCCAGCAGCTTGGCCGGGTACAACACCGGGGAGCTGTTTTTT. Translation: CASSLAGYNTGELFF. J is TRBJ2-2 and V is TRBV5-1; D remains ambiguous. V was cut by 0 bases and J by 2 bases, with 8 bases left in between. Germline lookup yields CDR1 SGHRS and CDR2 YFSETQ. The CDR3 totals 15 residues.

The rearrangement joins TRBV7-2 to TRBJ1-6; 9 bases are a match to TRBD1. The length of the CDR3 is 15 residues. In germline, CDR1 is SGHTA, CDR2 FQGNSA. The ends lost 5 bases at V and 7 bases at J; junction bases unmatched: 6. Here the CDR3 reads CASSRTGGINSPLHF. The CDR3 DNA reads as TGTGCCAGCAGCAGAACAGGGGGCATAAATTCACCCCTCCACTTT.

A single count supports this clone. The chain is built from TRBV5-1 and TRBJ2-7, with TRBD1 matching 9 bases. CDR1 is SGHRS, CDR2 YFSETQ, per germline. The V and J ends lost 1 base and 7 bases, in that order; junction bases with no gene match: 9. The CDR3 spans 15 residues. CDR3 in DNA: TGCGCCAGCAGCTTGCTGACAGGGGGAACTACGGAGCAGTACTTC. This codes for CASSLLTGGTTEQYF.

The gene calls are TRBV5-4 and TRBJ1-4, with D unresolved. This CDR3 is built from 13 residues. Trimming left V 2 bases short and J 4 bases short, with 6 bases between. In germline, CDR1 is SGHNT, CDR2 YYREEE (reference sequence). CDR3 sequence reads: CASSLQNNEKLFF. CDR3 sequence (DNA): TGTGCCAGCAGCTTACAGAATAATGAAAAACTGTTTTTT.

The chain uses TRBV18 and TRBJ2-5, with 7 positions matching TRBD2. V was clipped by 4 bases and J by 2 bases; unmatched bases: 7. Germline V gene lookup returns CDR1 KGHSH and CDR2 LQKENI. The length of the CDR3 is 15 residues. The CDR3 nucleotides read TGTGCCAGCTCACAAGGGGAGGGGTCACAAGAGACCCAGTACTTC. Amino acid sequence: CASSQGEGSQETQYF.

This sequence joins TRBV11-3 and TRBJ2-1, with 11 nucleotides matching TRBD1. V shed 5 bases and J 2 bases; nucleotides not matched to a gene: 8. There are 17 residues in the CDR3. The germline V gene encodes CDR1 SGHNT and CDR2 YENEEA. The CDR3 DNA reads as TGTGCCAGCAGCCCCACCGCGGACAGGGGGCCCTACAATGAGCAGTTCTTC. Amino acids: CASSPTADRGPYNEQFF.

This rearrangement joins TRBV10-3 to TRBJ1-2; D gene uncertain. This CDR3 is built from 14 residues. The V gene's germline CDR1 is ENHRY and CDR2 SYGVKD. V was pared by 3 bases and J by 2 bases, with 10 bases between. This CDR3 is CAISDLSANYGYTF. The CDR3 DNA reads as TGTGCCATCAGTGACTTGTCAGCGAACTATGGCTACACCTTC.

The chain recombines TRBV12-3 or TRBV12-4 with TRBJ2-5; D is perhaps TRBD2 (6 bases). V lost 4 bases and J lost 10, with 16 bases in between. The CDR3 extends over 13 amino acids. CDR3 in DNA: TGTGCCAGCAGTTCGGGACCGGGCGGGGACCAGTACTTC. Translating gives CASSSGPGGDQYF.

V is TRBV3-1 (or the pseudogene TRBV3-2) and J is TRBJ1-2; TRBD1 is a possible D gene (5 bases). Trimming pared 5 bases from V and 4 bases from J, leaving 14 bases between. Germline lookup yields CDR1 LGHDT and CDR2 YNNKEL (reference sequence). The CDR3 sequence is 14 residues long. CDR3 DNA: TGTGCCAGCAGCAACAGGCGCCTACCCTATGGCTACACCTTC. It translates to CASSNRRLPYGYTF.